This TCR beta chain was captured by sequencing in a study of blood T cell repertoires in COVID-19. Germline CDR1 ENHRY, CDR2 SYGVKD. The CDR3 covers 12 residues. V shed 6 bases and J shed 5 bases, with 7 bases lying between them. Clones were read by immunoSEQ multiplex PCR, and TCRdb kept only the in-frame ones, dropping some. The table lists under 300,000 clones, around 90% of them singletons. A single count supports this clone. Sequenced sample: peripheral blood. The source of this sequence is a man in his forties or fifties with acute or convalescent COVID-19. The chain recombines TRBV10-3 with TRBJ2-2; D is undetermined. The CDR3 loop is CAIRYRTGELFF. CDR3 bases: TGTGCCATCAGGTACCGGACCGGGGAGCTGTTTTTT.